This T cell receptor (beta chain) is from a study of blood T cells in healthy people across ages. Study observations and caveats: The diversity estimates, figures obtained from one million T cells, were considered underestimates. The recorded TCR beta diversity per million T cells decreased in a roughly linear manner with age.

A word on this clonotype: Antigen unknown.

The germline gives CDR1 DFQATT, CDR2 SNEGSKA (reference sequence). This CDR3 has 14 residues. PCR was performed a second time for about 6 to 12 cycles using a sample-barcoded 5' primer and a J-beta primer mix. Samples each returned at least 3 million CDR3-containing paired-end reads. TCRdb reprocessed the 5' RACE reads via MiXCR and lists one record per CDR3 protein. The repertoire has more than 600,000 distinct CDR3 sequences, 20% to 30% of them found once; the top ten carry more than 8.5%. The data also belong to a second study, concerning T cells of mothers and their children.

The source is a boy younger than 18 in good health. Sequencing used blood. The chain employs TRBV20-1 and TRBJ2-5; D is ambiguous. The last part of the DNA fits TRBJ2-7 better; the J call may be wrong. The CDR3 DNA is TGCAGTGCTAGAGATGCAGGCCATGCCTACGAGCAGTACTTC. Translated, it gives CSARDAGHAYEQYF.